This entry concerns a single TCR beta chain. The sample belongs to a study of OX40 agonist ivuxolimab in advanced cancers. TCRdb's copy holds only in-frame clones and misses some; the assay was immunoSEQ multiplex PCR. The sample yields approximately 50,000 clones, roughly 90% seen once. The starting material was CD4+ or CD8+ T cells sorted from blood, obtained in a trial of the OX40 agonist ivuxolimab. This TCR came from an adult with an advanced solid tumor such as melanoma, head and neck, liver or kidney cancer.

CDR3: CASRFGPLNTGELFF. The CDR3 DNA reads as TGTGCCAGCAGATTCGGGCCCCTCAACACCGGGGAGCTGTTTTTT. The chain links TRBV9 to TRBJ2-2; no clear D. Germline V gene data show CDR1 as SGDLS and CDR2 as YYNGEE. V was trimmed by 5 bases and J by 2 bases, leaving 13 bases between them. The CDR3 covers 15 residues.